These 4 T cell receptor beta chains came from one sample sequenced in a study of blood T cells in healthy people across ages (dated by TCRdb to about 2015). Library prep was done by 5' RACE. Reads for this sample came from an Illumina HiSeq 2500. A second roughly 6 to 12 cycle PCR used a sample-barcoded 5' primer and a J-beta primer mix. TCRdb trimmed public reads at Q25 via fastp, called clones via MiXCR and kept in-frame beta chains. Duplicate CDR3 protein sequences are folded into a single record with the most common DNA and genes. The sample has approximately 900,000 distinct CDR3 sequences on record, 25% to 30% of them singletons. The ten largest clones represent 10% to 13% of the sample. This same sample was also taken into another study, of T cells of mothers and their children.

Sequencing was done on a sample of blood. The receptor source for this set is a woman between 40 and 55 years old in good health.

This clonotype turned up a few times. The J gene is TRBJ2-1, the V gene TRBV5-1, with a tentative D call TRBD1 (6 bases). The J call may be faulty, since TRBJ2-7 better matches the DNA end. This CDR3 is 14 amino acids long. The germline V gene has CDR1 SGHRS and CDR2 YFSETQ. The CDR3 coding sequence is TGCGCCAGCAGCTCCGGACAGTCCTACAATGAGCAGTACTTC. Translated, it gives CASSSGQSYNEQYF.

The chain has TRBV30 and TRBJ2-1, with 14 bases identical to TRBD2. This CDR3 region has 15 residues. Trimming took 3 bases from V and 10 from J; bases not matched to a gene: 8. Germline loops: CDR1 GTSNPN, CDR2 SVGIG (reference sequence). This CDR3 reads CAWRMTSGGAGEQFF. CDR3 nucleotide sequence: TGTGCCTGGAGGATGACTAGCGGGGGGGCCGGGGAGCAGTTCTTC.

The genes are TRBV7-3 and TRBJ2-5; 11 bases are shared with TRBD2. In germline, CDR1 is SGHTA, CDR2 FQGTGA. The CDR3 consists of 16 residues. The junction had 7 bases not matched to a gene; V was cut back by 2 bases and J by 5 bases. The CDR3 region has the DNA TGTGCCAGCAGCTTAGGAATAGCGGGGGGGCTGGAGACCCAGTACTTC. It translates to CASSLGIAGGLETQYF.

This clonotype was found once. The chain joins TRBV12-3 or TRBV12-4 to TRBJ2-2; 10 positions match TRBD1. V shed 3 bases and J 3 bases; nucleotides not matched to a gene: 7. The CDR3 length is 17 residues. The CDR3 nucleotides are TGTGCCAGCAGTTTGTCCTTCGGGACAGGGGACACCGGGGAGCTGTTTTTT. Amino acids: CASSLSFGTGDTGELFF.